These 21 T cell receptor beta chains were sequenced from one sample in a study of blood T cell repertoires in COVID-19 (dated by TCRdb to 2020 to 2021). The library was prepared using the immunoSEQ multiplex PCR assay. Not all clones reach the TCRdb copy of this immuneACCESS table, which keeps in-frame sequences only. Checked studies attribute under half of the gap to unresolved V genes and leave the rest unexplained. Present in this sample are 65,000 to 70,000 clones, 75% to 95% of which were seen just once. The ten largest clones represent around 13% of the sample. The sequenced sample was peripheral blood. These receptors all come from a human donor with active COVID-19. The donor label of this sample is uncertain.

V usage is TRBV5-1 and J usage is TRBJ2-3, with 7 bases that match TRBD1. V trimming: 2 bases; J trimming: 2 bases; junction bases outside the gene matches: 2. This CDR3 is 14 amino acids long. The V gene's germline CDR1 is SGHRS and CDR2 YFSETQ. The CDR3 here is CASSLGQVTDTQYF. Here the CDR3 DNA reads TGCGCCAGCAGCTTAGGACAGGTCACAGATACGCAGTATTTT.

This chain connects TRBV7-9 to TRBJ2-7; D is uncertain. Trimming left V 5 bases short and J 0 bases short, with 8 bases between. Germline CDR1 reads SEHNR; CDR2 reads FQNEAQ (reference sequence). The CDR3 length is 13 residues. CDR3 in amino acids: CASSQLSSYEQYF. CDR3 coding DNA: TGTGCCAGCAGCCAACTTTCCTCCTACGAGCAGTACTTC.

The genes are TRBV5-4 and TRBJ2-7; 11 nucleotides line up with TRBD1. With V trimmed by 5 bases and J by 6 bases, 10 bases remained unmatched. CDR3 length equals 15 residues. CDR1 is SGHNT and CDR2 is YYREEE in the germline V gene (reference sequence). The CDR3 sequence is CASSSGQGDKIEQYF. CDR3 in DNA: TGTGCCAGCAGTTCGGGACAGGGGGATAAGATCGAGCAGTACTTC. Filled out from reference TRBV5-4 and TRBJ2-7, the complete variable domain reads ETGVTQSPTHLIKTRGQQVTLRCSSQSGHNTVSWYQQALGQGPQFIFQYYREEENGRGNFPPRFSGLQFPNYSSELNVNALELDDSALYLCASSSGQGDKIEQYFGPGTRLTVT.

The chain combines TRBV4-3 with TRBJ2-6; 9 bases align to TRBD1. V shed 2 bases and J 1 base; nucleotides not matched to a gene: 3. Germline V gives CDR1 LGHNA, CDR2 YSLEER. The CDR3 totals 17 residues. The CDR3 nucleotides read TGCGCCAGCAGCCAAAAGGGGACAGGGTCTGGGGCCAACGTCCTGACTTTC. As protein: CASSQKGTGSGANVLTF.

This chain uses TRBV7-3 with TRBJ2-1, with 8 positions matching TRBD1. The CDR3 totals 15 residues. Trimming took 2 bases from V and 7 from J; bases not matched to a gene: 7. Germline V gives CDR1 SGHTA, CDR2 FQGTGA. The CDR3 coding sequence is TGTGCCAGCAGCTTAGGGCCAGGGGGCCATAATGAGCAGTTCTTC. It is translated as CASSLGPGGHNEQFF.

V usage is TRBV28 and J usage is TRBJ2-5, with 8 positions matching TRBD1. Per the germline V gene, CDR1 is MDHEN and CDR2 is SYDVKM. This CDR3 region has 15 residues. J gave up 3 bases and V 5 bases, and 8 bases lay outside the gene matches. CDR3 DNA sequence: TGTGCCAGCAGTCTCCCGACAGGGGCCAAAGAGACCCAGTACTTC. Its translation is CASSLPTGAKETQYF.

There are a few counts of this clone. This chain links TRBV5-4 with TRBJ1-3, with D maybe TRBD1 (5 bases). This CDR3 spans 15 amino acids. CDR1 and CDR2 from the germline V gene are SGHNT and YYREEE (reference sequence). Trimming shortened V by 5 bases and J by 2 bases, and 14 bases separated the two germline ends. CDR3 loop: CASSKDINAGNTIYF. The CDR3 nucleotides are TGTGCCAGCAGTAAGGACATCAATGCTGGAAACACCATATATTTT.

This clone was observed once. J is TRBJ2-7 and V is TRBV5-1, with D maybe TRBD1 (6 bases). Looked up from germline, CDR1 is SGHRS and CDR2 is YFSETQ. The length of the CDR3 is 16 residues. The germline V and J ends were trimmed by 2 bases and 2 bases, with 17 bases remaining between them. The chain's CDR3 is CASSLTARDNAYEQYF. The DNA of the CDR3 is TGCGCCAGCAGCTTAACCGCCCGGGACAACGCCTACGAGCAGTACTTC. Based on the CDR3 plus reference TRBV5-1 and TRBJ2-7, the full variable domain is KAGVTQTPRYLIKTRGQQVTLSCSPISGHRSVSWYQQTPGQGLQFLFEYFSETQRNKGNFPGRFSGRQFSNSRSEMNVSTLELGDSALYLCASSLTARDNAYEQYFGPGTRLTVT.

This clone appeared a single time. The chain has TRBV11-3 and TRBJ2-3; 12 bases agree with TRBD2. Germline V gene sequence: CDR1 SGHNT, CDR2 YENEEA. Trimming at V came to 7 bases and at J to 0 bases, leaving 5 bases not matched to a gene. CDR3 length: 16 amino acids. CDR3: CASTQTSGSSTDTQYF. As DNA, the CDR3 is TGTGCCAGCACCCAGACTAGCGGGAGTAGCACAGATACGCAGTATTTT.

The chain has TRBV6-5 and TRBJ1-2; 9 positions match TRBD1. CDR1 MNHEY and CDR2 SVGAGI come from the germline V gene. The CDR3 is 13 amino acids. Trimming removed 6 bases from V and 7 bases from J; junction bases left unmatched: 6. The CDR3 spells CASREGTGTGYTF. In DNA, the CDR3 is TGTGCCAGCAGGGAGGGGACAGGGACTGGCTACACCTTC.

The CDR3 is CASSYGTGVLGGYTF. CDR3 in DNA: TGTGCCAGCAGTTACGGGACAGGGGTTTTGGGTGGCTACACCTTC. The chain has TRBV28 and TRBJ1-2, with 10 bases lining up with TRBD1. Per the germline V gene, CDR1 is MDHEN and CDR2 is SYDVKM. J was trimmed by 7 bases and V by 4 bases; bases with no gene match: 9. The CDR3 consists of 15 residues.

V is TRBV7-8 and J is TRBJ2-3; 9 bases are a match to TRBD2. After removal of 5 bases from V and 0 bases from J, the junction contained 9 bases not matched to a gene. CDR1 is SGHVS, CDR2 FQNEAQ, per germline. CDR3 size: 17 residues. The DNA for the CDR3 is TGTGCCAGCAGCCCCCGGACGACTAGCGGTAGCACAGATACGCAGTATTTT. It codes for CASSPRTTSGSTDTQYF.

CDR3 coding DNA: TGTGCCAGCAGCTTTTCCATTAGGACAGGGGGCGTTGAAAAACTGTTTTTT. This translates into CASSFSIRTGGVEKLFF. V is TRBV5-6 and J is TRBJ1-4; 11 nucleotides match TRBD1. Looked up from germline, CDR1 is SGHDT and CDR2 is YYEEEE. Germline trimming cut 2 bases from V and 7 bases from J; bases unmatched to any gene: 10. The CDR3 has 17 amino acids.

The chain carries TRBV10-2 and TRBJ2-5; D perhaps matches TRBD2 (6 bases). This CDR3 contains 13 residues. The V and J ends lost 10 bases and 5 bases respectively, with 17 bases between them. Germline CDR1 is WSHSY and CDR2 is SAAADI. The CDR3 DNA is TGCGCCACTCCTGCGGGGTCGCGGGAGACCCAGTACTTC. It specifies CATPAGSRETQYF.

This chain connects TRBV27 to TRBJ1-2; D remains ambiguous. Trimming took off 4 bases at V and 8 bases at J, with 14 bases between the two ends. Per germline, CDR1 MNHEY and CDR2 SMNVEV (reference sequence). This CDR3 is built from 13 residues. The CDR3 spells CASSWGGEGGYTF. The CDR3 DNA follows: TGTGCCAGCAGTTGGGGAGGAGAAGGGGGCTACACCTTC.

This chain connects TRBV9 to TRBJ1-1; D gene uncertain. The CDR3 sequence is 13 residues long. Germline assignment: CDR1 SGDLS and CDR2 YYNGEE. V gave up 0 bases and J gave up 5 bases, with 8 bases separating them. The CDR3 DNA follows: TGTGCCAGCAGCGTAGCGACTGGGACTGAAGCTTTCTTT. This encodes CASSVATGTEAFF.

This rearrangement joins TRBV4-3 to TRBJ2-4; D is unclear. From germline, CDR1 is LGHNA and CDR2 YSLEER. This CDR3 spans 15 amino acids. V lost 1 base to trimming and J lost 6 bases, with 13 bases between them. CDR3 in DNA: TGCGCCAGCAGCCAAGGAGGCAGAAAAGGAAACATTCAGTACTTC. Translating gives CASSQGGRKGNIQYF.

This chain links TRBV7-8 with TRBJ1-2; the D gene is possibly TRBD1 (6 bases). The CDR3 is made up of 15 amino acids. The V end lost 5 bases, the J end lost 4 bases, and 17 bases lay between the germline ends. The V gene's germline CDR1 is SGHVS and CDR2 FQNEAQ. DNA for the CDR3: TGTGCCAGCAGCCTTGGGACACTCTGGGCCTATGGCTACACCTTC. Translation: CASSLGTLWAYGYTF.

The chain employs TRBV12-1 and TRBJ1-4; the D segment call TRBD1 is taken from the table without a DNA check. TRBV12-1 is reported as a pseudogene. The CDR3 loop spans 18 amino acids. The CDR3 DNA sequence: TGTGCCAGCAGCTTGAAGGACAGGGGATACCCAACTAATGAAAAACTGTTTTTT. Its protein product is CASSLKDRGYPTNEKLFF.

The chain uses TRBV7-8 and TRBJ2-7, with TRBD1 matching over 8 bases. The CDR3 extends over 13 amino acids. Germline values: CDR1 SGHVS, CDR2 FQNEAQ. V dropped 3 bases and J dropped 3; count of bases not matched to a gene: 1. The DNA of the CDR3 is TGTGCCAGCAGCTTCGACAGGGGCTACGAGCAGTACTTC. Encoded protein: CASSFDRGYEQYF.

This chain connects TRBV6-5 to TRBJ1-1; TRBD1 agrees at 8 bases. Germline lookup yields CDR1 MNHEY and CDR2 SVGAGI. The CDR3 is made up of 15 amino acids. V lost 1 base and J lost 1; bases outside the gene matches: 2. CDR3 region: CASSYLDRGNTEAFF. The CDR3 bases are TGTGCCAGCAGTTACTTAGACAGGGGGAACACTGAAGCTTTCTTT.